The rows below give T cell receptor beta chains drawn from one sample of a study of prognosis after radiotherapy for stage I lung cancer. TCRdb re-analysed the multiplex PCR reads in MiXCR, keeping a single row per CDR3 protein. The sample has approximately 28,000 distinct CDR3 sequences, about 41% seen once; the top ten hold around 33%. The source was PBMCs, collected before or after stereotactic body radiation therapy (not recorded which). The receptors originated from a donor over 45 with non-small cell lung cancer. Each CDR3 is given with its conserved first and last residue.

V gene,CDR3 protein
TRBV2,CASRERAGGLFEQYF
TRBV7-2,CASAVTGELFF
TRBV20-1,CSASGSWEGQETQYF
TRBV6-2/TRBV6-3,CASSLAGSNSGANVLTF
TRBV12-3/TRBV12-4,CASSPQDLGREKLFF
TRBV27,CASSSRDRGWSPLHF
TRBV28,CASSPRQTYPQETRYF
TRBV7-9,CASSLGWGGTYEQYF
TRBV7-6,CASSLSSGSYNEQFF
TRBV28,CASSLGYGGLDEKLFF
TRBV6-5,CASSYPLIGTANTGELFF
TRBV2,CASSDQAGGGGTEAFF
TRBV24-1,CATSDPGQGGRETQYF
TRBV5-1,CASSPGGGTNEKLFF
TRBV11-2,CASSLLPGQGDYEQYF
TRBV19,CASSILSRGQGSEQYF
TRBV10-2,CASSESARGYSNQPQHF
TRBV12-3/TRBV12-4,CASSLEGDIQYF
TRBV30,CAWSVWNPQPSRETQYF
TRBV15,CATSREGDTQYF
TRBV20-1,CSARAGGLDTQYF
TRBV6-6,CASSYSSGGGNNEQFF
TRBV2,CASSERPGTTYEQYF
TRBV7-9,CASSELQGANERLFF
TRBV4-3,CASSQGFGVGELFF